Listed below are T cell receptor beta chains from one sample, sequenced in a study of blood T cells in healthy people across ages. TCRdb called the 5' RACE reads again in MiXCR, with one record for every CDR3 protein. The profile shows roughly 800,000 distinct CDR3 sequences, approximately 55% of them singletons. Sequencing input: blood. The receptors shown here come from a man aged 80 or over in good health. Both conserved end residues are part of each CDR3. A D gene is named only where the DNA matches it firmly. Rows give clone size only sometimes, using once, few, many, or a class for an expanded clone.

>NA|TRBV6-1|few|TRBJ1-1
CASFGTLNTEAFF
TGTGCCAGCTTCGGGACATTAAACACTGAAGCTTTCTTT
>NA|TRBV20-1|NA|TRBJ1-2
CSARGPGRNVGYTF
TGCAGTGCTCGCGGTCCAGGGCGGAACGTTGGCTACACCTTC
>NA|TRBV7-3|many|TRBJ2-6
CASSLGTSGANVLTF
TGTGCCAGCAGCCTCGGGACTTCTGGGGCCAACGTCCTGACTTTC
>TRBD2|TRBV6-2/TRBV6-3|once|TRBJ2-2
CASSLRRAGVVGTGELFF
TGTGCCAGCAGCCTCCGGAGGGCGGGAGTTGTTGGAACCGGGGAGCTGTTTTTT
>TRBD1|TRBV29-1|many|TRBJ2-5
CSVSGGGETQYF
TGCAGCGTTTCAGGGGGTGGCGAGACCCAGTACTTC
>NA|TRBV6-4|NA|TRBJ1-6
CASSVDGDNSPLHF
TGTGCCAGCAGTGTGGACGGTGATAATTCACCCCTCCACTTT
>NA|TRBV7-2|once|TRBJ2-1
CTSSLAGTPYNEQFF
TGTACCAGCAGCTTAGCGGGGACCCCCTACAATGAGCAGTTCTTC
>NA|TRBV3-1|few|TRBJ2-7
CASSLRRGHYEQYF
TGTGCCAGCAGCCTAAGGCGGGGACACTACGAGCAGTACTTC
>NA|TRBV5-1|few|TRBJ2-5
CASSLPTGKETQYF
TGCGCCAGCAGCTTGCCCACAGGGAAAGAGACCCAGTACTTC
>TRBD2|TRBV11-2|NA|TRBJ2-2
CASSSTSVRGTGELFF
TGTGCCAGCAGCTCCACTAGCGTTCGGGGCACCGGGGAGCTGTTTTTT
>TRBD1|TRBV5-1|many|TRBJ1-1
CASSWGQGTEAFF
TGCGCCAGCAGCTGGGGACAGGGAACAGAAGCTTTCTTT
>TRBD2|TRBV27|few|TRBJ2-5
CASSFRTAGEQYF
TGTGCCAGCAGTTTCCGAACAGCGGGGGAGCAGTACTTC
>TRBD1|TRBV5-1|NA|TRBJ2-3
CASSSQGDSTDTQYF
TGCGCCAGCAGCTCACAGGGGGATAGCACAGATACGCAGTATTTT
>NA|TRBV9|NA|TRBJ2-1
CASTKQGSSYNEQFF
TGTGCCAGCACGAAACAGGGAAGCTCCTACAATGAGCAGTTCTTC
>NA|TRBV19|NA|TRBJ2-1
CASSLTSWEQFF
TGTGCCAGTAGTCTTACTAGTTGGGAGCAGTTCTTC
>TRBD1|TRBV9|NA|TRBJ2-1
CASSVEHPGQGTRNEQFF
TGTGCCAGCAGCGTAGAACATCCGGGACAGGGAACCAGAAATGAGCAGTTCTTC
>NA|TRBV20-1|NA|TRBJ1-2
CSGDINYGYTF
TGCAGCGGGGATATTAACTATGGCTACACCTTC
>NA|TRBV28|once|TRBJ2-6
CASIEGGASGANVLTF
TGTGCCAGCATAGAGGGGGGGGCCTCTGGGGCCAACGTCCTGACTTTC
>NA|TRBV10-3|NA|TRBJ1-4
CAINSEGQGEKLFF
TGTGCCATCAATTCCGAGGGGCAGGGTGAAAAACTGTTTTTT
>NA|TRBV27|NA|TRBJ1-1
CASRRGLVGTEAFF
TGTGCCAGCAGACGGGGGTTGGTGGGCACTGAAGCTTTCTTT
>NA|TRBV27|once|TRBJ2-3
CASSTRWSDTQYF
TGTGCCAGCAGTACCCGATGGTCGGATACGCAGTATTTT
>NA|TRBV12-3/TRBV12-4|NA|TRBJ2-5
CASSPGRLGQETQYF
TGTGCCAGCAGTCCTGGTCGACTTGGCCAAGAGACCCAGTACTTC
>TRBD2|TRBV7-2|NA|TRBJ2-3
CASRTRLAGGADTQYF
TGTGCCAGCAGGACCAGACTAGCGGGAGGAGCAGATACGCAGTATTTT
>TRBD1|TRBV29-1|NA|TRBJ1-2
CSVRRQGRSYGYTF
TGCAGCGTCCGCAGACAGGGGCGAAGCTATGGCTACACCTTC
>TRBD2|TRBV12-3/TRBV12-4|few|TRBJ2-3
CASSTSGGTDTQYF
TGTGCCAGCAGCACTAGCGGAGGCACAGATACGCAGTATTTT
>NA|TRBV29-1|NA|TRBJ2-6
CSIRRDGSSGANVLTF
TGCAGCATCAGACGGGACGGATCTTCTGGGGCCAACGTCCTGACTTTC
>TRBD2|TRBV4-2|NA|TRBJ2-7
CASSQATSGSSYEQYF
TGTGCCAGCAGCCAAGCAACTAGCGGTAGCTCCTACGAGCAGTACTTC
>NA|TRBV6-1|few|TRBJ1-1
CASSELTGTEAFF
TGTGCCAGCAGTGAACTTACAGGGACTGAAGCTTTCTTT
>NA|TRBV12-3/TRBV12-4|NA|TRBJ1-2
CASSLLGFLGYTF
TGTGCCAGCAGTTTACTGGGCTTTCTTGGCTACACCTTC
>NA|TRBV12-5|NA|TRBJ2-2
CASGLDRTASNTGELFF
TGTGCTAGTGGTTTGGATAGGACAGCCTCGAACACCGGGGAGCTGTTTTTT
>TRBD2|TRBV20-1|NA|TRBJ2-7
CSARERASGRYEQYF
TGCAGTGCTAGAGAGCGGGCTAGCGGGAGATACGAGCAGTACTTC
>TRBD1|TRBV5-1|NA|TRBJ1-2
CASSNRDSNYDYTF
TGCGCCAGCAGCAACCGGGACAGCAACTATGACTACACCTTC
>NA|TRBV5-1|few|TRBJ2-7
CASSLDRGVAESSYEQYF
TGCGCCAGCAGCTTGGATCGTGGGGTAGCGGAGAGCTCCTACGAGCAGTACTTC
>NA|TRBV21-1|NA|TRBJ1-5
CASIGDSNQPQHF
TGTGCCAGCATCGGGGATAGCAATCAGCCCCAGCATTTT
>TRBD2|TRBV7-2|NA|TRBJ2-7
CASSSGRASGEQYF
TGTGCCAGCAGTAGCGGGAGGGCCTCGGGCGAGCAGTACTTC
>TRBD2|TRBV20-1|NA|TRBJ2-5
CSARDQGGSGETQYF
TGCAGTGCTAGAGATCAGGGCGGGAGCGGGGAGACCCAGTACTTC
>TRBD2|TRBV20-1|once|TRBJ2-1
CSASRAGGPNYNEQFF
TGCAGTGCTAGTAGAGCGGGAGGCCCCAATTACAATGAGCAGTTCTTC
>TRBD2|TRBV14|NA|TRBJ2-2
CASSQRLAVTNTGELFF
TGTGCCAGCAGCCAAAGGCTAGCGGTTACGAACACCGGGGAGCTGTTTTTT
>TRBD1|TRBV7-9|NA|TRBJ1-1
CASGGQGATEAFF
TGTGCCAGCGGGGGACAGGGGGCTACTGAAGCTTTCTTT
>NA|TRBV3-1|NA|TRBJ2-7
CASSSLTERQTYEQYF
TGTGCCAGCAGCTCGCTTACAGAGCGACAGACCTACGAGCAGTACTTC
>NA|TRBV6-2/TRBV6-3|few|TRBJ2-1
CASSYGGASYNEQFF
TGTGCCAGCAGTTACGGGGGGGCCTCCTACAATGAGCAGTTCTTC
>NA|TRBV6-2/TRBV6-3|NA|TRBJ2-1
CASSSPRTFYNEQFF
TGTGCCAGCAGTTCCCCACGGACTTTCTATAATGAGCAGTTCTTC
>NA|TRBV3-1|many|TRBJ1-2
CASSQGYSTINYGYTF
TGTGCCAGCAGCCAAGGGTACAGCACTATTAACTATGGCTACACCTTC
>NA|TRBV4-1|NA|TRBJ2-6
CASSQEPAGTIAGANVLTF
TGCGCCAGCAGCCAAGAACCGGCAGGTACTATAGCCGGGGCCAACGTCCTGACTTTC
>NA|TRBV10-3|NA|TRBJ2-3
CAISGLALSTDTQYF
TGTGCCATCAGTGGTCTAGCGCTAAGCACAGATACGCAGTATTTT
>TRBD1|TRBV27|NA|TRBJ2-4
CASSQIRDSKNIQYF
TGTGCCAGCAGCCAAATCCGGGACAGTAAAAACATTCAGTACTTC